This T cell receptor beta chain was sequenced in a study of sequential checkpoint blockade in melanoma. As to treatment: randomized to nivolumab then ipilimumab (arm A) or the reverse (arm B). Repertoires were generated with immunoSEQ multiplex PCR, while TCRdb's copy carries only in-frame clones and drops some. The top ten clones hold 14% of a sample with roughly 3,000 clones, approximately 20% of them seen once. Trimming removed 3 bases from V and 7 bases from J; junction bases left unmatched: 8. The V gene's germline CDR1 is SGHRS and CDR2 YFSETQ. This CDR3 contains 16 residues. The chain carries TRBV5-1 and TRBJ1-6; 9 bases agree with TRBD1. The sequence was obtained from a human donor with melanoma. The specimen was tumor tissue (inferred from file names), collected from a patient given nivolumab and ipilimumab in sequence. The CDR3 DNA reads TGCGCCAGCAGCTGGACAGGGGACCCCAAGAATTCACCCCTCCACTTT. This translates into CASSWTGDPKNSPLHF.